The 16 T cell receptor beta chains listed next were all sequenced from one sample in a study of blood T cell repertoires in COVID-19. Method: immunoSEQ multiplex PCR; TCRdb's copy keeps in-frame clones and lacks some. The data contain around 270,000 clones, 70% to 90% of them singletons. Material for sequencing was PBMCs or T cells enriched from blood (not recorded which). Every receptor here comes from a woman between 25 and 40 years old who had recovered from COVID-19.

This clone appeared once. V gene TRBV14 combines with J gene TRBJ1-6, with no clear D. Deletions cut 1 base from V and 0 bases from J, with 10 bases between. This CDR3 has 17 residues. Germline CDR1 is SGHDN and CDR2 is FVKESK. As DNA, the CDR3 is TGTGCCAGCAGCCAAGCGTTAAGTAGCTCCTATAATTCACCCCTCCACTTT. Its protein is CASSQALSSSYNSPLHF.

The chain is built from TRBV28 and TRBJ1-2; tentative D call: TRBD1 (6 bases). Germline CDR1 reads MDHEN; CDR2 reads SYDVKM. This CDR3 spans 15 amino acids. V was shortened by 6 bases and J by 3 bases, with 17 bases between the two germline ends. CDR3 in amino acids: CASSKIGRGDYGYTF. DNA for the CDR3: TGTGCCAGCAGCAAAATAGGGAGGGGGGACTATGGCTACACCTTC.

CDR3 DNA: TGTGCCAGCAGCTTAGGAGCGCTTGGGGAAGCTTTCTTT. Amino acids: CASSLGALGEAFF. This rearrangement joins TRBV7-9 to TRBJ1-1; no definite D call. Per germline, CDR1 SEHNR and CDR2 FQNEAQ (reference sequence). This CDR3 contains 13 residues. V lost 1 base and J 8 bases, leaving 11 bases between the germline ends.

This clone came up once. The gene calls are TRBV5-6 and TRBJ2-3; perhaps TRBD2 as D (6 bases). Germline V gene sequence: CDR1 SGHDT, CDR2 YYEEEE. Trimming took 2 bases from V and 4 from J, leaving 17 bases between them. The CDR3 spans 16 residues. CDR3: CASSFGAGSTSDTQYF. The CDR3 DNA follows: TGTGCCAGCAGCTTCGGGGCGGGGAGCACGTCAGATACGCAGTATTTT.

J is TRBJ1-2 and V is TRBV27, with a weak D call TRBD1 (5 bases). The CDR3 extends over 15 amino acids. Germline assignment: CDR1 MNHEY and CDR2 SMNVEV (reference sequence). V was pared by 3 bases and J by 3 bases, with 14 bases between. The CDR3 DNA reads as TGTGCCAGCAGTTTCAGGGCGGGAGAGTACTATGGCTACACCTTC. Amino acid sequence: CASSFRAGEYYGYTF.

The CDR3 loop is CAWGDRLYNEQFF. In DNA, the CDR3 is TGTGCCTGGGGGGACAGGCTATACAATGAGCAGTTCTTC. This chain connects TRBV30 to TRBJ2-1, with 8 bases fitting TRBD1. Germline loops: CDR1 GTSNPN, CDR2 SVGIG (reference sequence). This CDR3 has 13 amino acids. The V and J ends lost 5 bases and 4 bases, in that order; junction bases with no gene match: 4.

This chain connects TRBV9 to TRBJ2-5; 7 positions agree with TRBD1. The V gene's germline CDR1 is SGDLS and CDR2 YYNGEE. Trimming removed 3 bases from V and 2 bases from J; junction bases left unmatched: 1. The CDR3 spans 13 residues. The CDR3 spells CASSGGQQETQYF. The CDR3 region has the DNA TGTGCCAGCAGCGGGGGACAGCAAGAGACCCAGTACTTC.

The DNA for the CDR3 is TGTGCCAGCAGCCCTCCCAGGACTAGTCGTACGCAGTATTTT. This translates into CASSPPRTSRTQYF. The chain recombines TRBV13 with TRBJ2-3; 7 bases match TRBD2. Germline trimming cut 5 bases from V and 8 bases from J; bases unmatched to any gene: 10. Germline V gene data show CDR1 as PRHDT and CDR2 as FYEKMQ (reference sequence). The CDR3 spans 14 residues.

The chain recombines TRBV5-1 with TRBJ2-2; 11 nucleotides line up with TRBD2. Germline CDR1 is SGHRS and CDR2 is YFSETQ. V shed 4 bases, J shed 5 bases, and the junction held 7 bases outside the gene matches. The length of the CDR3 is 16 residues. This CDR3 is CASSVERLAGTGELFF. DNA of the CDR3: TGCGCCAGCAGCGTTGAACGACTAGCGGGAACCGGGGAGCTGTTTTTT. Drawing the rest from reference TRBV5-1 and TRBJ2-2, the complete variable domain is KAGVTQTPRYLIKTRGQQVTLSCSPISGHRSVSWYQQTPGQGLQFLFEYFSETQRNKGNFPGRFSGRQFSNSRSEMNVSTLELGDSALYLCASSVERLAGTGELFFGEGSRLTVL.

The chain carries TRBV2 and TRBJ1-5; the match to TRBD1 covers 10 bases. The CDR3 is 16 amino acids. In germline, CDR1 is SNHLY, CDR2 FYNNEI. Losses at the gene ends were 4 bases for V and 2 bases for J; bases not matched to a gene: 5. CDR3 region: CASSGTGGVGNQPQHF. As DNA, the CDR3 is TGTGCCAGCAGTGGGACAGGGGGTGTCGGCAATCAGCCCCAGCATTTT.

V is TRBV25-1 and J is TRBJ1-5, with D possibly being TRBD1 (6 bases). Germline values: CDR1 MGHDK, CDR2 SYGVNS. V was pared by 7 bases and J by 4 bases, with 23 bases between. The CDR3 runs to 17 residues. CDR3 amino acids: CASIDRGLGQNNQPQHF. CDR3 bases: TGTGCCAGCATCGATCGGGGATTAGGACAGAATAATCAGCCCCAGCATTTT.

The chain recombines TRBV6-5 with TRBJ1-2, with TRBD1 matching over 8 bases. The V segment lost 5 bases and the J segment 8 bases; nucleotides outside the gene matches: 7. The germline CDR1 and CDR2 sequences are MNHEY and SVGAGI. The CDR3 totals 13 residues. The CDR3 loop reads CASSHQGAGGYTF. The CDR3 DNA reads as TGTGCCAGCAGTCATCAGGGGGCTGGAGGCTACACCTTC.

This sequence joins TRBV10-3 and TRBJ1-5, with D unclear. This CDR3 has 15 amino acids. V was cut by 0 bases and J by 2 bases, with 8 bases left in between. Germline V lookup: CDR1 ENHRY, CDR2 SYGVKD. The CDR3 is CAISESPQRNQPQHF. CDR3 sequence (DNA): TGTGCCATCAGTGAGTCGCCACAGCGCAATCAGCCCCAGCATTTT.

This sequence joins TRBV7-8 and TRBJ1-5; 7 nucleotides match TRBD1. The V and J ends lost 6 bases and 3 bases, in that order; junction bases with no gene match: 8. Per germline, CDR1 SGHVS and CDR2 FQNEAQ. The CDR3 spans 15 residues. CDR3 loop: CASSPGQVNNQPQHF. The CDR3 DNA is TGTGCCAGCAGTCCCGGACAGGTAAACAATCAGCCCCAGCATTTT.

This rearrangement joins TRBV21-1 to TRBJ1-1; the table names TRBD1, a call not compared with the DNA. TRBV21-1 corresponds to a pseudogene. The CDR3 covers 14 residues. Here the CDR3 DNA reads TGTGCCAGCAGCAAAGGACAGGTAAACACTGAAGCTTTCTTT. The encoded protein is CASSKGQVNTEAFF.

The chain has TRBV2 and TRBJ1-1, with 9 bases lining up with TRBD1. Germline CDR1 is SNHLY and CDR2 is FYNNEI. V lost 6 bases to trimming and J lost 0 bases; unmatched junction nucleotides: 5. The CDR3 sequence is 15 residues long. CDR3 region: CASRRDRGLNTEAFF. The CDR3 region has the DNA TGTGCCAGCAGAAGAGACAGGGGGTTGAACACTGAAGCTTTCTTT. Full variable domain (outside the CDR3, taken from reference TRBV2 and TRBJ1-1): EPEVTQTPSHQVTQMGQEVILRCVPISNHLYFYWYRQILGQKVEFLVSFYNNEISEKSEIFDDQFSVERPDGSNFTLKIRSTKLEDSAMYFCASRRDRGLNTEAFFGQGTRLTVV.